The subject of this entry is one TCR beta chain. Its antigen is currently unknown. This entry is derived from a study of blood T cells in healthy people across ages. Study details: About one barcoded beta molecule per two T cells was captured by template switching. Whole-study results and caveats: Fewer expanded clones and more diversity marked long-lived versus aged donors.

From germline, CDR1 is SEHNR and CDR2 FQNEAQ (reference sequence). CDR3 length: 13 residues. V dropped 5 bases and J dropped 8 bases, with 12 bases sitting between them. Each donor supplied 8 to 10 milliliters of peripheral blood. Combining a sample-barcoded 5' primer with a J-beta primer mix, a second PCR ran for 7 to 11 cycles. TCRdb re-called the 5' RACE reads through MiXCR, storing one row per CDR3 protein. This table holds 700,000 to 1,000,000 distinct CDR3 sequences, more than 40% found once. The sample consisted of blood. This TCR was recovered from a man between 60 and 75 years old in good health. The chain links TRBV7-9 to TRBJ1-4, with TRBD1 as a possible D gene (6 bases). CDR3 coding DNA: TGTGCCAGCAGCATCACAGGGAACGAAAAACTGTTTTTT. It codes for CASSITGNEKLFF.